This entry concerns a single T cell receptor beta chain. Trimming took 1 base from V and 7 from J; bases not matched to a gene: 6. CDR3 length equals 15 residues. Germline V gene data show CDR1 as LGHDT and CDR2 as YNNKEL (reference sequence). The data are from a study of control samples from healthy donors and cancer patients. Using immunoSEQ multiplex PCR, the repertoire was profiled, and TCRdb retains in-frame clones only, with some absent. This sample has approximately 100,000 clones, with about 89% found just once. Source material: blood. This sequence joins TRBV3-1 (or the pseudogene TRBV3-2) and TRBJ1-2; TRBD1 matches 10 bases. This sequence originates from a man in his thirties or forties in good health. In DNA, the CDR3 is TGTGCCAGCAGCCAAGTAGGAGGACAGGGGGGTGGCTACACCTTC. This translates into CASSQVGGQGGGYTF.